This paragraph reports one TCR beta chain. Germline V gene sequence: CDR1 SEHNR, CDR2 FQNEAQ (reference sequence). Trimming took 4 bases from V and 5 from J; bases not matched to a gene: 6. The CDR3 totals 14 residues. This sample stems from a study of blood T cell repertoires in COVID-19. Study as a whole: The samples span acute and convalescent COVID-19 from the United States, Italy and Spain.

The data were produced by immunoSEQ multiplex PCR, yet TCRdb's version contains in-frame clones alone and is incomplete. The table records around 100,000 clones, approximately 89% of them present only once. Sequencing input: peripheral blood. The receptor's source is a man older than 75 with acute or convalescent COVID-19. The rearrangement joins TRBV7-9 to TRBJ2-7; 9 positions match TRBD2. This CDR3 reads CASSSSGKGNEQYF. In DNA form, the CDR3 reads TGTGCCAGCAGCTCTAGCGGGAAGGGCAACGAGCAGTACTTC.